This T cell receptor (beta chain) was sequenced for a study of cytomegalovirus exposure and HLA in healthy donors. Turning to the study itself: Some 85 million unique TCRs from HLA-typed donors were held in an early data release.

With respect to this clone: Its cognate antigen is unknown.

The CDR3 has 18 residues. CDR1 is SGDLS, CDR2 YYNGEE, per germline. V shed 0 bases and J 1 base; nucleotides not matched to a gene: 11. Study results and caveats: In a later analysis, parvovirus B19, influenza, CMV and Epstein-Barr virus appeared linked to several top co-occurrence clusters.

In the PCR, 60 Vbeta and 13 Jbeta primers were used. Sequencing used immunoSEQ multiplex PCR; TCRdb keeps in-frame clones, though not all of them. The sample contains 150,000 to 200,000 clones, 70% to 80% of which appear only once. This clonotype was obtained from a woman aged 50 to 60 in good health and CMV-seronegative. The chain carries TRBV9 and TRBJ2-3; 7 bases are a match to TRBD2. Sequenced input: PBMCs. CDR3 DNA: TGTGCCAGCAGCGTAGGAGGGAGGGCCTTCCCGCGCACAGATACGCAGTATTTT. Encoded protein: CASSVGGRAFPRTDTQYF. The full variable domain, with the rest looked up from reference TRBV9 and TRBJ2-3, is DSGVTQTPKHLITATGQRVTLRCSPRSGDLSVYWYQQSLDQGLQFLIQYYNGEERAKGNILERFSAQQFPDLHSELNLSSLELGDSALYFCASSVGGRAFPRTDTQYFGPGTRLTVL.